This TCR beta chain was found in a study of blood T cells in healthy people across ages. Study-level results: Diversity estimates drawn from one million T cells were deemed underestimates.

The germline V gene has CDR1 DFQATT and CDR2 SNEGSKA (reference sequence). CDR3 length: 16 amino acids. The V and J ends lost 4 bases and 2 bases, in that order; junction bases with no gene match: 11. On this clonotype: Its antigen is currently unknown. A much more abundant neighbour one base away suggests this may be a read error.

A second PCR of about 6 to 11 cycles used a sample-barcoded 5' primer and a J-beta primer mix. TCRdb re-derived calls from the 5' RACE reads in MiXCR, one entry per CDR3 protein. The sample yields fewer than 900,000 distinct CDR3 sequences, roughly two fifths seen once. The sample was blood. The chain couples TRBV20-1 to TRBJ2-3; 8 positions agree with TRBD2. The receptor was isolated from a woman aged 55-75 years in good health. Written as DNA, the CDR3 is TGCAGTGCTATAGAAAGCGGGAGATACTTCACAGATACGCAGTATTTT. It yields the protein CSAIESGRYFTDTQYF.